Listed below are T cell receptor beta chains from one sample, sequenced in a study of cytomegalovirus exposure and HLA in healthy donors. Some clones are missing from TCRdb's copy, which holds only in-frame ones; the method was immunoSEQ multiplex PCR. The data show 150,000 to 180,000 clones, with 70% to 90% seen just once and approximately 5.6% held by the top ten. Sequencing input: PBMCs. All receptors come from a woman aged 40 to 50 in good health and CMV-seropositive. Both conserved end residues are part of each CDR3. The order of the fields is V gene, J gene, clone size, D gene, CDR3 DNA, CDR3 protein. D genes are given only for firm matches. Not all rows give a size; the values are once, few, many and, for expanded clones, a class.

>TRBV6-1|TRBJ1-5|few|NA
TGTGCCAGCAGTGAAGCCGACTGGAGAGATCAGCCCCAGCATTTT
CASSEADWRDQPQHF
>TRBV6-5|TRBJ2-3|NA|TRBD2
TGTGCCAGTGGACTAGCGGGAGTACATGGAGATACGCAGTATTTT
CASGLAGVHGDTQYF
>TRBV7-9|TRBJ2-7|NA|TRBD2
TGTGCCAGCAGCATTAACCTAGCGGGCCGGGCCCACGAGCAGTACTTC
CASSINLAGRAHEQYF
>TRBV5-1|TRBJ2-7|NA|TRBD1
TGCGCCAGCAGCTCTCCGGGACAGACCTACGAGCAGTACTTC
CASSSPGQTYEQYF
>TRBV28|TRBJ2-1|NA|NA
TGTGCCAGCAAGGAGGGGGGGTACAATGAGCAGTTCTTC
CASKEGGYNEQFF
>TRBV7-8|TRBJ2-4|NA|TRBD2
TGTGCCAGCAGCTTAGATAGCACTAGCGGGAGGGTGAACATTCAGTACTTC
CASSLDSTSGRVNIQYF
>TRBV9|TRBJ2-7|NA|TRBD1
TGTGCCAGCAGCGGGACAGGGGGCCACGAGCAGTACTTC
CASSGTGGHEQYF
>TRBV5-1|TRBJ2-7|NA|NA
TGCGCCAGCAGCTTGGTTGGCGGACAGATAACTAGGGAGCAGTACTTC
CASSLVGGQITREQYF
>TRBV5-1|TRBJ2-1|NA|TRBD2
TGCGCCAGCAGCTTAAGACTAGCGGCGACCTACAATGAGCAGTTCTTC
CASSLRLAATYNEQFF
>TRBV7-2|TRBJ1-2|NA|NA
TGTGCCAGCAGCTTATCCGGGGTCTATGGCTACACCTTC
CASSLSGVYGYTF
>TRBV5-1|TRBJ1-5|NA|TRBD1
TGCGCCAGCAGCTTGGGGGACAGGGAAAATCAGCCCCAGCATTTT
CASSLGDRENQPQHF
>TRBV5-4|TRBJ2-7|NA|TRBD2
TGTGCCAGCAGCTTGACTAGCGGGAGCTCCTACGAGCAGTACTTC
CASSLTSGSSYEQYF
>TRBV5-8|TRBJ2-1|NA|TRBD2
TGTGCCAGCAGCCCGATCGCGCTAGCGGGACGCGAGCAGTTCTTC
CASSPIALAGREQFF
>TRBV6-5|TRBJ2-7|NA|TRBD1
TGTGCCAGCAGTCTATCGGACAGGGACTCCTACGAGCAGTACTTC
CASSLSDRDSYEQYF
>TRBV28|TRBJ2-6|NA|NA
TGTGCCAGCAGATTACGGGGCTCTGGGGCCAACGTCCTGACTTTC
CASRLRGSGANVLTF
>TRBV2|TRBJ1-1|NA|NA
TGTGCCAGCAGATACAGGGTTAACACTGAAGCTTTCTTT
CASRYRVNTEAFF
>TRBV19|TRBJ2-3|few|TRBD2
TGTGCCAGTAGTATTCCCCACTCTAGCGGGGATGGCGCAGATACGCAGTATTTT
CASSIPHSSGDGADTQYF
>TRBV15|TRBJ2-3|once|TRBD2
TGTGCCACCAGCAGTGGAAGGACTAGCGGGTCCTTGACAGATACGCAGTATTTT
CATSSGRTSGSLTDTQYF
>TRBV7-9|TRBJ2-3|NA|TRBD1
TGTGCCAGCAGCTTTGGGGACAGGGGGCGTACAGATACGCAGTATTTT
CASSFGDRGRTDTQYF
>TRBV5-1|TRBJ2-7|NA|TRBD2
TGCGCCAGCAGTAACGGACTAGCGGGAGCCCACAACGAGCAGTACTTC
CASSNGLAGAHNEQYF
>TRBV19|TRBJ1-5|once|TRBD1
TGTGCCAGTAGAGGGCAGGGGGCCGGGAATGGTCAGCCCCAGCATTTT
CASRGQGAGNGQPQHF
>TRBV5-5|TRBJ1-2|NA|NA
TGTGCCAGCACCGCCCTTGGACTAGGCTACACCTTC
CASTALGLGYTF
>TRBV7-3|TRBJ1-6|NA|TRBD1
TGTGCCAGCAGCGACAGGGGGGATAATTCACCCCTCCACTTT
CASSDRGDNSPLHF
>TRBV28|TRBJ1-1|NA|NA
TGTGCCAGCACCCAAGGGGGAATCACTGAAGCTTTCTTT
CASTQGGITEAFF
>TRBV19|TRBJ2-7|NA|TRBD2
TGTGCCAGTAGTCGGGGAGGGTACGAGCAGTACTTC
CASSRGGYEQYF
>TRBV2|TRBJ1-2|NA|TRBD1
TGTGCCAGCAGTGTTAGGACAGGGGGCAGTGGCTACACCTTC
CASSVRTGGSGYTF
>TRBV27|TRBJ2-7|NA|TRBD2
TGTGCCAGCAGTATCCGGGAGGGCCGCTCCTACGAGCAGTACTTC
CASSIREGRSYEQYF
>TRBV7-9|TRBJ2-2|NA|NA
TGTGCCAGCAGCCCTAAGGGGGCCGGGGAGCTGTTTTTT
CASSPKGAGELFF
>TRBV6-1|TRBJ2-1|once|TRBD1
TGTGCCAGCAGTGAAGAGGGACAGTCCTTTTTGGAGCAGTTCTTC
CASSEEGQSFLEQFF
>TRBV7-3|TRBJ2-4|NA|TRBD1
TGTGCCAGCAGCTCCGGACAGGGGATCAGGGTTCAGTACTTC
CASSSGQGIRVQYF
>TRBV7-8|TRBJ1-5|few|NA
TGTGCCAGCAGCCGCTCCGAGGGGGTCAATCAGCCCCAGCATTTT
CASSRSEGVNQPQHF
>TRBV30|TRBJ1-5|NA|NA
TGTGCCTGGAGTTCACAGGCCAGTCATCAGCCCCAGCATTTT
CAWSSQASHQPQHF
>TRBV4-1|TRBJ1-4|NA|NA
TGCGCCAGCAGCCCGGTGCAGGGTTCCGAAAAACTGTTTTTT
CASSPVQGSEKLFF
>TRBV2|TRBJ1-5|NA|TRBD1
TGTGCCAGCCGGACAGGGGTCAAGAATCAGCCCCAGCATTTT
CASRTGVKNQPQHF
>TRBV27|TRBJ2-3|NA|NA
TGTGCCAGCAGTTTTTTCCTTTCTAGCCCAGATACGCAGTATTTT
CASSFFLSSPDTQYF
>TRBV14|TRBJ2-3|few|TRBD2
TGTGCCAGCAGCCAGGGTAGCGGGGTCACAGATACGCAGTATTTT
CASSQGSGVTDTQYF
>TRBV19|TRBJ2-3|NA|TRBD1
TGTGCCAGTAGTAGGACAGGGGGCACAGATACGCAGTATTTT
CASSRTGGTDTQYF
>TRBV28|TRBJ2-7|NA|TRBD2
TGTGCCAGCAGTTTGTCACTAGCGGGAGAGACCTCCTACGAGCAGTACTTC
CASSLSLAGETSYEQYF
>TRBV11-3|TRBJ2-7|NA|NA
TGTGCCAGCAGCTTAGATTGGGCCAGCGAGCAGTACTTC
CASSLDWASEQYF
>TRBV19|TRBJ1-5|NA|TRBD1
TGTGCCAGTAGTCCTGGGACAGGGATAAAGAATCAGCCCCAGCATTTT
CASSPGTGIKNQPQHF
>TRBV2|TRBJ1-2|NA|NA
TGTGCCAGCAGCCGCGGGGGGGGGCAGACGGCCTATGGCTACACCTTC
CASSRGGGQTAYGYTF
>TRBV18|TRBJ1-5|NA|NA
TGTGCCAGCTCGCACTCATCTGACAATCAGCCCCAGCATTTT
CASSHSSDNQPQHF
>TRBV27|TRBJ1-5|NA|TRBD1
TGTGCCAGCAGTTTTTTCGGGACAGGGGATCAGCCCCAGCATTTT
CASSFFGTGDQPQHF
>TRBV5-6|TRBJ2-7|NA|TRBD2
TGTGCCAGCAGCGGATGGGCCAGCGGGAGTCTCTACGAGCAGTACTTC
CASSGWASGSLYEQYF